These 30 T cell receptor beta chains were sequenced from one sample in a study of T-cell reconstitution after alpha-beta-depleted transplantation in children. Construction of the TCRbeta library involved unique molecular identifiers. TCRdb reprocessed the PCR reads with MiXCR, giving one entry per CDR3 protein. The sample carries 210,000 or so distinct CDR3 sequences, about 11% recorded once. The source material was PBMCs, sampled before TCRalphabeta/CD19-depleted stem cell transplant. The source is a child less than two years old with acute myeloid leukemia, due to receive a stem cell transplant.

This clonotype occurred many times. V gene TRBV9 combines with J gene TRBJ2-1, with 11 bases lining up with TRBD2. The CDR3 has 15 amino acids. CDR1 is SGDLS, CDR2 YYNGEE, per germline. V lost 3 bases, J lost 3 bases, and 2 bases stayed unmatched. CDR3 protein: CASSDSGRVYNEQFF. The CDR3 nucleotides are TGTGCCAGCAGCGATAGCGGGAGGGTCTACAATGAGCAGTTCTTC.

This clonotype was found a few times. V is TRBV7-2 and J is TRBJ2-3; 8 bases map to TRBD2. There are 15 residues in the CDR3. V shed 4 bases, J shed 4 bases, and the junction held 7 bases outside the gene matches. Germline assignment: CDR1 SGHTA and CDR2 FQGNSA. This CDR3 is CASSSPTSASDTQYF. The CDR3 region has the DNA TGTGCCAGCAGCTCACCGACTAGCGCCTCAGATACGCAGTATTTT.

J is TRBJ2-3 and V is TRBV5-6; D could derive from TRBD1 or TRBD2 (5 bases each). The CDR3 loop spans 14 amino acids. CDR1 is SGHDT, CDR2 YYEEEE, per germline. Trimming shortened V by 2 bases and J by 3 bases, and 10 bases separated the two germline ends. The CDR3 DNA sequence: TGTGCCAGCAGCTTACGAGGGGCGACAGATACGCAGTATTTT. Translating gives CASSLRGATDTQYF.

The V gene is TRBV4-2, the J gene TRBJ2-3, with a tentative D call TRBD2 (6 bases). The germline V gene has CDR1 LGHNA and CDR2 YNFKEQ. The CDR3 consists of 15 residues. Trimming removed 2 bases at V and 8 bases at J, with 17 bases between. CDR3 residues: CASSQLSGLAGTQYF. The CDR3 DNA sequence: TGTGCCAGCAGCCAACTTAGCGGACTCGCGGGTACGCAGTATTTT.

The V gene is TRBV18, the J gene TRBJ2-3; TRBD2 matches at 15 bases. This CDR3 is built from 16 residues. Germline V gene lookup returns CDR1 KGHSH and CDR2 LQKENI. The J segment lost 9 bases and the V segment lost 0 bases, leaving 4 bases of the junction unmatched. In DNA form, the CDR3 reads TGTGCCAGCTCACCACCGGGACTAGCGGGAGGAGGAACGCAGTATTTT. Translating it yields CASSPPGLAGGGTQYF. Drawing the rest from reference TRBV18 and TRBJ2-3, the complete variable domain is NAGVMQNPRHLVRRRGQEARLRCSPMKGHSHVYWYRQLPEEGLKFMVYLQKENIIDESGMPKERFSAEFPKEGPSILRIQQVVRGDSAAYFCASSPPGLAGGGTQYFGPGTRLTVL.

The sample holds many counts of this clonotype. This chain uses TRBV4-1 with TRBJ2-1, with a possible D match to TRBD1 (5 bases). Trimming stripped 4 bases from V and 5 bases from J, with 9 bases between. The CDR3 spans 13 residues. Germline V CDR1 and CDR2: MGHRA, YSYEKL. In nucleotides, the CDR3 is TGCGCCAGCAGCCCCCCAGGGAACAATGAGCAGTTCTTC. Translation gives CASSPPGNNEQFF.

This clonotype came up many times. The V gene is TRBV20-1, the J gene TRBJ2-1; 8 nucleotides match TRBD2. The CDR3 is 14 amino acids. V gave up 6 bases and J gave up 6 bases; unmatched junction bases: 10. CDR1 and CDR2 from the germline V gene are DFQATT and SNEGSKA (reference sequence). The CDR3 protein is CSAPTSVLPNEQFF. The CDR3 coding sequence is TGCAGTGCCCCGACTAGCGTACTCCCCAATGAGCAGTTCTTC.

This clonotype has a count of ten or more. The chain employs TRBV5-1 and TRBJ1-2; D remains unclear. CDR3 length: 14 amino acids. The V end was cut by 4 bases, the J end by 0 bases, with 10 bases between. Looked up from germline, CDR1 is SGHRS and CDR2 is YFSETQ. The DNA of the CDR3 is TGCGCCAGCAGCCGGACGGATCCTAACTATGGCTACACCTTC. Translating gives CASSRTDPNYGYTF.

Concerning this clonotype: This could be a read error, since a much larger clone is one nucleotide away. This sequence joins TRBV28 and TRBJ1-5, with 8 positions matching TRBD1. V lost 5 bases, J lost 0 bases, and 6 bases stayed unmatched. The V gene's germline CDR1 is MDHEN and CDR2 SYDVKM. CDR3 length: 16 amino acids. The CDR3 DNA reads as TGTGCCAGCAGTCCCTGGACAGGGTCTAGCAATCAGCCCCAGCATTTT. This codes for CASSPWTGSSNQPQHF.

There are a few counts of this clonotype. The chain uses TRBV5-1 and TRBJ2-1; TRBD2 might be the D (5 bases). V was shortened by 1 base and J by 5 bases, with 10 bases between the two germline ends. The CDR3 consists of 14 residues. CDR1 SGHRS and CDR2 YFSETQ come from the germline V gene. CDR3 sequence: CASSLIGGDNEQFF. The CDR3 DNA follows: TGCGCCAGCAGCTTGATCGGAGGAGACAATGAGCAGTTCTTC. The variable domain in full, with the rest retrieved from reference TRBV5-1 and TRBJ2-1, is KAGVTQTPRYLIKTRGQQVTLSCSPISGHRSVSWYQQTPGQGLQFLFEYFSETQRNKGNFPGRFSGRQFSNSRSEMNVSTLELGDSALYLCASSLIGGDNEQFFGPGTRLTVL.

V gene TRBV12-3 or TRBV12-4 combines with J gene TRBJ2-3; D uncertain. CDR3 length equals 15 residues. Trimming shortened V by 3 bases and J by 4 bases, and 14 bases separated the two germline ends. CDR3 residues: CASSFPPNIADTQYF. The CDR3 region has the DNA TGTGCCAGCAGTTTTCCCCCCAACATCGCAGATACGCAGTATTTT.

This clonotype was found many times. The chain is built from TRBV24-1 and TRBJ2-4; D may be TRBD1 (7 bases). This CDR3 is built from 14 residues. Trimming stripped 2 bases from V and 12 bases from J, with 16 bases between. CDR1 and CDR2 (germline): KGHDR, SFDVKD. In DNA, the CDR3 is TGTGCCACCAGTGATTCCGGGACAGCGGGTCCTCAGTACTTC. Protein: CATSDSGTAGPQYF.

A few counts support this clonotype. The chain carries TRBV28 and TRBJ2-7, with 8 nucleotides matching TRBD1. Germline CDR1 MDHEN, CDR2 SYDVKM. The CDR3 is 14 residues long. The V segment lost 6 bases and the J segment 9 bases; nucleotides outside the gene matches: 13. CDR3 loop: CASRPGGVRDGQYF. CDR3 bases: TGTGCCAGCAGACCAGGGGGCGTGAGGGATGGGCAGTACTTC.

Only a few counts were recorded for this clonotype. The chain carries TRBV20-1 and TRBJ1-2; D is undetermined. The CDR3 consists of 13 residues. Germline V gene sequence: CDR1 DFQATT, CDR2 SNEGSKA (reference sequence). Trimming removed 0 bases at V and 3 bases at J, with 8 bases between. CDR3 amino acids: CSARDFVYYGYTF. The CDR3 DNA reads TGCAGTGCTAGAGATTTCGTCTACTATGGCTACACCTTC.

This clonotype was seen many times. The V gene is TRBV29-1, the J gene TRBJ2-2; TRBD2 matches 9 bases. Unmatched junction bases numbered 2, after V lost 5 bases and J lost 1 base. This CDR3 comprises 14 residues. Germline loops: CDR1 SQVTM, CDR2 ANQGSEA. Here the CDR3 reads CSVQRGVNTGELFF. The CDR3 bases are TGCAGCGTTCAGCGGGGGGTGAACACCGGGGAGCTGTTTTTT.

This clonotype is medium-sized in the sample. The chain is built from TRBV7-2 and TRBJ2-1; D remains ambiguous. Trimming took 2 bases from V and 10 from J, leaving 9 bases between them. The germline gives CDR1 SGHTA, CDR2 FQGNSA. The CDR3 is 12 amino acids. CDR3 in DNA: TGTGCCAGCAGCTTATATCCCCCAGAGCAGTTCTTC. Protein: CASSLYPPEQFF.

This clonotype was picked up many times. V gene TRBV20-1 combines with J gene TRBJ2-1; D assignment may be TRBD1 or TRBD2 (6 bases each). This CDR3 is 14 amino acids long. From germline, CDR1 is DFQATT and CDR2 SNEGSKA (reference sequence). Trimming took 4 bases from V and 4 from J, leaving 14 bases between them. CDR3 bases: TGCAGTGCTAAGACTAGGGGGACGTACAATGAGCAGTTCTTC. This gives the protein CSAKTRGTYNEQFF.

This clonotype was recorded at least ten times. The chain combines TRBV7-8 with TRBJ2-4; TRBD1 aligns across 7 bases. CDR3 length: 15 amino acids. Losses at the gene ends were 4 bases for V and 6 bases for J; bases not matched to a gene: 9. CDR1 and CDR2 (germline): SGHVS, FQNEAQ. Here the CDR3 DNA reads TGTGCCAGCAGCTCACCCGGGACAGCTTTAAACATTCAGTACTTC. It is translated as CASSSPGTALNIQYF.

This clonotype showed up many times. The gene calls are TRBV27 and TRBJ2-1; 12 bases fit TRBD2. From germline, CDR1 is MNHEY and CDR2 SMNVEV (reference sequence). This CDR3 is built from 14 residues. Losses at the gene ends were 3 bases for V and 7 bases for J; bases not matched to a gene: 1. CDR3 loop: CASSFGTSGNEQFF. The CDR3 DNA reads as TGTGCCAGCAGTTTCGGGACTAGCGGGAATGAGCAGTTCTTC.

This clonotype came up many times. The rearrangement joins TRBV20-1 to TRBJ2-1, with TRBD2 matching over 12 bases. The germline gives CDR1 DFQATT, CDR2 SNEGSKA (reference sequence). V was clipped by 0 bases and J by 4 bases; unmatched bases: 4. The length of the CDR3 is 16 residues. Written as DNA, the CDR3 is TGCAGTGCTAGAGATCGGACTAGCGGGATGTACAATGAGCAGTTCTTC. This encodes CSARDRTSGMYNEQFF.

The table lists this clonotype with many counts. The chain is built from TRBV2 and TRBJ1-3, with TRBD1 matching over 9 bases. With 10 bases clipped from V and 4 bases from J, the junction kept 8 bases outside the gene matches. Germline V CDR1 and CDR2: SNHLY, FYNNEI. This CDR3 is 14 amino acids long. The CDR3 sequence is CATVGQGLGNTIYF. The CDR3 region has the DNA TGTGCCACCGTTGGACAGGGGCTGGGAAACACCATATATTTT.

Remarks on this clonotype: An end of the junction differs from the germline gene, which may be a read error. This chain uses TRBV12-3 or TRBV12-4 with TRBJ1-2; no firm D call. The CDR3 covers 13 residues. The CDR3 is CTSSNRVNYGYTF. The CDR3 nucleotides read TGTACCAGCAGCAACCGTGTTAACTATGGCTACACCTTC.

In this sample, this clonotype turned up many times. DNA for the CDR3: TGCAGTGTTTTCCCGGGACTAGCGTACTACAATGAGCAGTTCTTC. Its translation: CSVFPGLAYYNEQFF. The chain is built from TRBV20-1 and TRBJ2-1; TRBD2 matches at 10 bases. Germline trimming cut 7 bases from V and 3 bases from J; bases unmatched to any gene: 9. Germline V gives CDR1 DFQATT, CDR2 SNEGSKA (reference sequence). The CDR3 has 15 amino acids.

This clonotype appeared many times. The chain has TRBV20-1 and TRBJ1-2; 7 nucleotides match TRBD1. The CDR3 is made up of 14 amino acids. Looked up from germline, CDR1 is DFQATT and CDR2 is SNEGSKA (reference sequence). After removal of 1 base from V and 4 bases from J, the junction contained 6 bases not matched to a gene. DNA for the CDR3: TGCAGTGCTAGAGGAACAGGGGAGAGCTATGGCTACACCTTC. Translation: CSARGTGESYGYTF.

V usage is TRBV14 and J usage is TRBJ2-1; D uncertain. Germline CDR1 and CDR2: SGHDN and FVKESK. The CDR3 is 14 amino acids. V shed 6 bases and J shed 6 bases, with 15 bases lying between them. CDR3 sequence reads: CASSKLLPINEQFF. The CDR3 nucleotides read TGTGCCAGCAGTAAACTCCTCCCCATCAATGAGCAGTTCTTC.

This clonotype was seen at least ten times. The V and J genes are TRBV6-1 and TRBJ2-3; 7 nucleotides match TRBD2. The CDR3 is made up of 15 amino acids. Germline V gives CDR1 MNHNS, CDR2 SASEGT. V was clipped by 5 bases and J by 4 bases; unmatched bases: 9. Here the CDR3 DNA reads TGTGCCAGCAGTTTGGGCGGGAGTATGTCAGATACGCAGTATTTT. It is translated as CASSLGGSMSDTQYF.

Many counts were recorded for this clonotype. V is TRBV20-1 and J is TRBJ2-6; D is unresolved. There are 11 residues in the CDR3. The germline V gene has CDR1 DFQATT and CDR2 SNEGSKA (reference sequence). V was shortened by 4 bases and J by 3 bases, with 1 base between the two germline ends. The CDR3 here is CSANGANVLTF. The CDR3, as DNA: TGCAGTGCTAATGGGGCCAACGTCCTGACTTTC.

This clonotype was counted ten times or more. V usage is TRBV5-5 and J usage is TRBJ2-7; D not certain. The CDR3 runs 15 residues. Trimming removed 0 bases at V and 2 bases at J, with 12 bases between. From germline, CDR1 is SGHKS and CDR2 YYEKEE (reference sequence). This CDR3 reads CASSLEKAGAYEQYF. The CDR3 DNA reads as TGTGCCAGCAGCTTGGAAAAGGCAGGCGCCTACGAGCAGTACTTC.

This clonotype occurred many times. The chain carries TRBV11-1 and TRBJ1-1; no reliable D call. Per the germline V gene, CDR1 is SGHAT and CDR2 is FQDESV (reference sequence). V was cut by 1 base and J by 1 base, with 10 bases left in between. The CDR3 contains 15 residues. In nucleotides, the CDR3 is TGTGCCAGCAGCTTAGTTGGCACAGAGAACACTGAAGCTTTCTTT. As protein: CASSLVGTENTEAFF.

This chain joins TRBV11-1 and TRBJ2-1; maybe TRBD2 (6 bases). The CDR3 is 19 amino acids. Trimming cost V 1 base and J 0 bases, with 19 bases left between them. Germline lookup yields CDR1 SGHAT and CDR2 FQDESV (reference sequence). CDR3 loop: CASSLGWGSGGSSYNEQFF. CDR3 in DNA: TGTGCCAGCAGCTTAGGCTGGGGGAGCGGAGGGAGCTCCTACAATGAGCAGTTCTTC.